These 9 T cell receptor beta chains share one sample of origin, sequenced in a study of T cell repertoires in cytomegalovirus infection. Using its own MiXCR run on the reads, TCRdb lists one record per CDR3 protein. The sample holds hundreds of thousands of distinct CDR3 sequences, about 33% seen once. Their antigens are not known. The sequences come from cultured PBMCs, collected from culture after CMV antigen stimulation. The receptors originated from a human donor in good health (CMV status not recorded). Some clones in this sample may be carry-over from other donors' samples.

With regard to this clonotype: This is likely a read error, given that the CDR3 carries no conserved phenylalanine or tryptophan at its end. The chain joins TRBV7-2 to TRBJ2-7, with D unresolved. Per germline, CDR1 SGHTA and CDR2 FQGNSA. The CDR3 extends over 15 amino acids. V shed 4 bases and J shed 2 bases, with 15 bases lying between them. The chain's CDR3 is CASSSLFTAPYEQYL. CDR3 coding DNA: TGTGCCAGCAGCTCCCTCTTTACGGCTCCCTACGAGCAGTACTTA.

In its sample, this clonotype was seen once. The chain combines TRBV11-2 with TRBJ1-4; 7 positions agree with TRBD1. Germline trimming cut 0 bases from V and 4 bases from J; bases unmatched to any gene: 8. Per germline, CDR1 SGHAT and CDR2 FQNNGV. This CDR3 comprises 17 residues. The CDR3 protein is CASSLDLGNRGNEKLFF. In DNA form, the CDR3 reads TGTGCCAGCAGCTTAGATTTGGGGAACAGGGGTAATGAAAAACTGTTTTTT. Full variable domain (remainder filled in from reference TRBV11-2 and TRBJ1-4): EAGVAQSPRYKIIEKRQSVAFWCNPISGHATLYWYQQILGQGPKLLIQFQNNGVVDDSQLPKDRFSAERLKGVDSTLKIQPAKLEDSAVYLCASSLDLGNRGNEKLFFGSGTQLSVL.

This clonotype was counted a few times. The chain couples TRBV7-9 to TRBJ2-5, with a weak D call TRBD2 (6 bases). The CDR3 is 17 residues long. V was pared by 5 bases and J by 1 base, with 20 bases between. In germline, CDR1 is SEHNR, CDR2 FQNEAQ (reference sequence). CDR3: CASSVSFVGGPQETQYF. In DNA form, the CDR3 reads TGTGCCAGCAGCGTATCCTTCGTCGGGGGTCCCCAAGAGACCCAGTACTTC.

The V call is TRBV4-1, the J call TRBJ2-3, with 9 bases matching TRBD1. Germline V gives CDR1 MGHRA, CDR2 YSYEKL. The CDR3 runs to 23 residues. Trimming cost V 0 bases and J 2 bases; bases outside gene matches: 24. This chain's CDR3 is CASSQDSGIGTGPAYLFTDTQYF. In nucleotides, the CDR3 is TGCGCCAGCAGCCAAGATTCGGGTATCGGGACAGGGCCAGCCTATCTCTTCACAGATACGCAGTATTTT.

V is TRBV20-1 and J is TRBJ1-5, with D maybe TRBD1 (6 bases). The CDR3 is 12 amino acids. V was pared by 4 bases and J by 4 bases, with 8 bases between. In germline, CDR1 is DFQATT, CDR2 SNEGSKA (reference sequence). CDR3 loop: CSANRANQPQHF. The CDR3 coding sequence is TGCAGTGCTAACAGGGCGAATCAGCCCCAGCATTTT.

This clonotype was observed a handful of times. CDR3 region: CASSIQANTGELFF. CDR3 bases: TGTGCCAGTAGTATACAGGCGAACACCGGGGAGCTGTTTTTT. This chain uses TRBV19 with TRBJ2-2; D is uncertain. This CDR3 region has 14 residues. Germline CDR1 LNHDA, CDR2 SQIVND (reference sequence). The V gene lost 2 bases and the J gene lost 0 bases, with 4 bases spanning the gap.

The chain combines TRBV6-1 with TRBJ2-7; D tentatively reads TRBD1 or TRBD2 (5 bases each). Per germline, CDR1 MNHNS and CDR2 SASEGT. V lost 6 bases, J lost 3 bases, and 18 bases lay in between. This CDR3 has 15 amino acids. CDR3 protein: CASSPGRGFHYEQYF. The CDR3 DNA reads as TGTGCCAGCAGCCCGGGGCGAGGGTTTCACTACGAGCAGTACTTC.

The sample holds a few counts of this clonotype. The V and J genes are TRBV20-1 and TRBJ2-3; 7 nucleotides line up with TRBD1. The CDR3 has 12 amino acids. Germline V CDR1 and CDR2: DFQATT, SNEGSKA (reference sequence). V lost 6 bases, J lost 8 bases, and 8 bases stayed unmatched. The chain's CDR3 is CSASRAGGTQYF. For the CDR3, the DNA is TGCAGTGCAAGTAGGGCAGGGGGTACGCAGTATTTT.

As concerns this clonotype: A much larger clone lies a single base off, so this may be a read error. The chain has TRBV7-6 and TRBJ2-5; TRBD1 aligns across 7 bases. Germline assignment: CDR1 SGHVS and CDR2 FNYEAQ. Trimming removed 4 bases from V and 2 bases from J; junction bases left unmatched: 10. This CDR3 is 16 amino acids long. CDR3 in amino acids: CASSYYVGGAQETQYF. In nucleotides, the CDR3 is TGTGCCAGCAGCTACTACGTAGGGGGCGCACAAGAGACCCAGTACTTC.